The source of this T cell receptor (beta chain) is a study of identical twins. Study-level points and caveats: There were fewer insertions in abundant cord blood beta clonotypes, but memory repertoires showed no such pattern. Out-of-frame TCR alpha sharing observed in monozygotic twins exceeded model estimates.

cDNA molecules carried unique molecular identifiers, and template switching added a universal primer site. TCRdb used MiXCR to reprocess the 5' RACE reads, holding one entry per CDR3 protein. The data contain 400,000 to 600,000 distinct CDR3 sequences, approximately 20% of them singletons. On this clonotype: What it recognizes is unknown.

Trimming at V came to 2 bases and at J to 9 bases, leaving 10 bases not matched to a gene. Germline V lookup: CDR1 MNHEY, CDR2 SVGEGT. This CDR3 region has 16 residues. This same sample was also part of a study on yellow fever vaccine responses in identical twins. In that study: Twins reportedly had a vaccine T cell response that seemed partly convergent, partly personalized.

The receptor was isolated from a woman between 18 and 30 years old in good health. Material: CD4+ T cells sorted from blood. V gene TRBV6-2 or TRBV6-3 combines with J gene TRBJ2-1, with 10 bases identical to TRBD2. CDR3 DNA sequence: TGTGCCAGCAGTTACCGCGGGGTAGCGGGAGGCGGTGAGCAGTTCTTC. It encodes CASSYRGVAGGGEQFF.